This entry features one T cell receptor (beta chain) sequence. These data belong to a study of blood T cell repertoires in COVID-19. In the source study's methods: Amplification of reference gene primers was used by the study to estimate nucleated cell counts. Only in-frame clones appear in the TCRdb table, and some are missing; sequencing was by immunoSEQ multiplex PCR. Clone size and the V and J calls come from that table; the DNA yielded D and trimming. The sample includes about 440,000 clones, approximately 88% of them seen just once. The V end lost 0 bases, the J end lost 3 bases, and 14 bases lay between the germline ends. The CDR3 totals 16 residues. Germline assignment: CDR1 MGHRA and CDR2 YSYEKL.

The sequencing sample was made of peripheral blood. This chain links TRBV4-1 with TRBJ1-1, with a possible D match to TRBD1 (6 bases). The receptor was derived from a woman between 50 and 59 years old with COVID-19, enrolled during active disease. DNA of the CDR3: TGCGCCAGCAGCCAAGAGCAGGGACAAGGTTACACTGAAGCTTTCTTT. It yields the protein CASSQEQGQGYTEAFF.